Listed here is a single T cell receptor beta chain. Its antigen is still unknown. V shed 0 bases and J 5 bases; nucleotides not matched to a gene: 5. In germline, CDR1 is SGHRS, CDR2 YFSETQ. This CDR3 is built from 15 residues. This record belongs to a study of vaccination effects on CD4 cells after COVID-19. Expansion of antigen-specific CD4+ T cells with viral peptide pools was carried out by the ViraFEST assay before sequencing. When around nine days of culture had elapsed, CD4+ T cells were isolated. The cohort was immunized with two doses of either the BNT162b2 or mRNA-1273 vaccine. Produced via immunoSEQ multiplex PCR; TCRdb's table is partial and in-frame only. The sample holds tens of thousands of clones, around three quarters seen once.

This chain connects TRBV5-1 to TRBJ2-5; 9 positions match TRBD2. Sequences were derived from CD4+ T cells from PBMCs cultured with HCoV-OC43 spike peptides, sampled after COVID-19 vaccination. Subset of the sample: HCoV-OC43 spike overlapping peptide pool stimulation. This clonotype originated in a human donor who received a COVID-19 vaccine. The DNA for the CDR3 is TGCGCCAGCAGCTTGGAAAGCGGGGGGTACGAGACCCAGTACTTC. The encoded protein is CASSLESGGYETQYF.